The sequence of this T cell receptor (beta chain) was determined in a study of blood T cell repertoires in COVID-19. Overall study: Sources were T cells, B-cell-depleted T cells, or PBMCs; the material itself was cDNA or gDNA.

In the authors' methods: Quantification of nucleated cells was approximated via reference gene primer amplification. The table came from immunoSEQ multiplex PCR; TCRdb's copy has only in-frame clones and leaves some out. V and J calls and clone size are given by that table; D and trimming were obtained from the DNA. The sample consists of 110,000 to 150,000 clones, 81% of them appearing once. V shed 6 bases, J shed 5 bases, and the junction held 15 bases outside the gene matches. The CDR3 is 16 amino acids. CDR1 is SGHTA, CDR2 FQGTGA, per germline. This receptor was identified in a human donor in a cohort sampled during active COVID-19. J is TRBJ1-1 and V is TRBV7-3; TRBD1 matches at 7 bases. The sample comprised peripheral blood. In nucleotides, the CDR3 is TGTGCCAGCAGTCCAAGGACAGGACCGGTAATAACTGAAGCTTTCTTT. It encodes CASSPRTGPVITEAFF.